This T cell receptor beta chain was observed in a study of blood T cells in healthy people across ages. Through a sample-barcoded 5' primer and a J-beta primer mix, a second PCR was run for 7 to 11 cycles. TCRdb itself ran the 5' RACE reads through MiXCR, one entry per CDR3 protein. This sample carries some 780,000 distinct CDR3 sequences, roughly 56% of them seen once, and the ten largest clones take about a quarter. V gave up 1 base and J gave up 6 bases; unmatched junction bases: 10. The CDR3 totals 17 residues. Germline CDR1 and CDR2: LGHNA and YNFKEQ. What was sequenced was blood. J is TRBJ2-1 and V is TRBV4-2, with TRBD1 identical over 9 bases. The TCR comes from a man aged 35 to 55 in good health. The CDR3 is CASSQGGGTGTFNEQFF. The CDR3 DNA sequence: TGTGCCAGCAGCCAAGGGGGGGGGACAGGGACCTTCAATGAGCAGTTCTTC.